This T cell receptor (beta chain) was captured by sequencing in a study of PD-L1 blockade in urothelial cancer. Regarding the study as a whole: Patients with durable benefit had greater blood expansion of tumor-associated TCR clones 3 weeks into treatment.

This CDR3 has 15 amino acids. Germline-derived CDR1 and CDR2 are LGHNA and YNFKEQ. V shed 0 bases and J shed 5 bases, with 13 bases lying between them. Described time point: peripheral blood 6 weeks after treatment start. The sample holds a few counts of this clone. Its antigen is as yet unknown. Synthetic TCR analog templates were added to each PCR reaction. Profiling relied on immunoSEQ multiplex PCR, and the TCRdb table lists in-frame clones only, not all of them. The sample includes about 91,000 clones, around four fifths of them seen just once. The clonotype comes from a man between 65 and 85 years old with urothelial cancer. This chain links TRBV4-2 with TRBJ2-5; D perhaps matches TRBD2 (5 bases). The sample here was PBMCs, taken around atezolizumab (anti-PD-L1) treatment. As DNA, the CDR3 is TGTGCCAGCAGCCAAGATACTGTGGGAGTTGAGACCCAGTACTTC. Residues: CASSQDTVGVETQYF.